This TCR beta chain comes out of a study of blood T cell repertoires in COVID-19 (dated by TCRdb to the early 2020s). Regarding the complete study: The collaborator samples originated in the United States, Italy and Spain and spanned the acute and convalescent phases of COVID-19. The prospective study material was composed of cDNA or gDNA derived from T cells, B-cell-depleted T cells, or PBMCs. Deeply sampled blood TCRbeta repertoires from subjects exposed to, actively infected with, or recovered from COVID-19 were included in the dataset. The repertoires were made available in a free public database intended to serve as a resource for research on the immune response to SARS-CoV-2. The samples were drawn from the first 160 participants of the ongoing ImmuneRACE study and from roughly 1,300 subjects provided by 6 global collaborators. Sample metadata almost always included a de-identified subject ID, COVID-19 status, age in years and sex. Where available, HLA class I and class II types were taken from metadata supplied by the sample provider and were not determined by assay-based typing. Beyond this particular receptor, the publication reports: The quantity of clinical and demographic metadata differed by source and by participant and was supplied without curation.

Comments on this clone: The antigen it binds to is not known. No qualities accompany the bases; no much larger clone lies one base away.

The collaborating institutions used their own protocols to collect whole blood in K2EDTA tubes. For TCRbeta analysis, collaborator samples were shipped as frozen whole blood, as isolated PBMCs, or as DNA extracted from either sample type. The immunoSEQ Assay, a bias-controlled multiplex PCR, was used to amplify TCRbeta CDR3 regions from genomic DNA. The paper's processing steps were these. Nucleated cell counts per sample were estimated from amplification of reference gene primers within the assay. To quantify the absolute abundance of each unique TCRbeta CDR3 rearrangement, sequence reads were collapsed and filtered. For each sample, productive Simpson clonality was calculated by taking the square root of Simpson's diversity index across productive rearrangements. TCRdb mirrors the immuneACCESS table, restricted to in-frame sequences. Some clones are absent from its copies; in checked studies, under half trace to an unresolved V gene, and the reason for the others is unknown. The V and J calls and clone size come from that table; D and trimming were worked out from the DNA. Recorded for this sample are some 120,000 clones; 60% to 80% of them occurred a single time. In total, the top ten clones hold over 7% of the sample.

The CDR3 numbers 13 residues from cysteine through phenylalanine. The entry retains the CDR3 DNA only, 39 bases that are in frame from base 1. CDR1 and CDR2 are read off the germline V gene (reference sequence) as MNHEY and SMNVEV. Germline trimming: 3 bases from V, 6 bases from J; junction bases outside gene matches: 5. What was sequenced was peripheral blood. The chain couples TRBV27 to TRBJ2-7, and TRBD1 matches 7 of the central bases. The receptor was derived from a human donor in a cohort sampled during active COVID-19. The bases are TGTGCCAGCAGTTTGACAGGGACCGGCGAGCAGTACTTC. Its coded protein is CASSLTGTGEQYF.